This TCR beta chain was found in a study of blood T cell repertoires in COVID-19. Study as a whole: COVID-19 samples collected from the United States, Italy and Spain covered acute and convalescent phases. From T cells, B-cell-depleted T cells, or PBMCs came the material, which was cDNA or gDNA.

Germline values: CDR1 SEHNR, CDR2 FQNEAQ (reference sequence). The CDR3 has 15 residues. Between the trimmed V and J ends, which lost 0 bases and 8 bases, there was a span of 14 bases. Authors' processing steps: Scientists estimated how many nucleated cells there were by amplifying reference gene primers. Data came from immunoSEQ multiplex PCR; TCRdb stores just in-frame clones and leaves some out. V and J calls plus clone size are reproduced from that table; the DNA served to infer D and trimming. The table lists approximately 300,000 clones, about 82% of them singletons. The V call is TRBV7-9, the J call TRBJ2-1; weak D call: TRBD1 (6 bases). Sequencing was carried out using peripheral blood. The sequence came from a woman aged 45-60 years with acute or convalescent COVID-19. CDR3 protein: CASSLALIKGDEQFF. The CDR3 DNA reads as TGTGCCAGCAGCTTAGCGTTGATAAAGGGGGATGAGCAGTTCTTC.